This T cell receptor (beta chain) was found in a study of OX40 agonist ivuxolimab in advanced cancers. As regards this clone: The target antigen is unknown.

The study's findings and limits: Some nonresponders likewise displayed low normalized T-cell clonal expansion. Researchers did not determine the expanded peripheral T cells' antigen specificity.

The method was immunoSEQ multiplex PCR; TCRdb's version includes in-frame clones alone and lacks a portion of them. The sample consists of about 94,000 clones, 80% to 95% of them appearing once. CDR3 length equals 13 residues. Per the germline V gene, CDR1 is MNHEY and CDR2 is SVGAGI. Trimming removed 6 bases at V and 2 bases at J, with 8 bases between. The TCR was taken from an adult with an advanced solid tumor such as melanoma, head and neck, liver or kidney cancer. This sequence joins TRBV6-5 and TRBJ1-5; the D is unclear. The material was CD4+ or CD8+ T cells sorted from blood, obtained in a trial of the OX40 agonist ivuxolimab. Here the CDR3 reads CASSPGRNQPQHF. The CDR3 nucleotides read TGTGCCAGCAGCCCCGGGCGCAATCAGCCCCAGCATTTT.